This passage covers 30 T cell receptor beta chains from one sample sequenced in a study of CD8+ T cells in alopecia areata. Treatment in this sample: oral pan-JAK inhibitor, 5-10 mg twice daily. Investigators isolated RNA and reverse transcribed it into cDNA to act as the sequencing template. Profiled with immunoSEQ multiplex PCR; TCRdb holds only in-frame clones, not every one. The sample holds 150,000 to 250,000 clones; approximately 60% are singletons and the top ten take over 3%. The source was CD4+ T cells sorted from blood, collected at week 4, from a patient treated with tofacitinib. Every receptor here comes from a human donor with alopecia areata.

This clone came up once. The chain couples TRBV7-9 to TRBJ1-2, with D perhaps TRBD1 (6 bases). This CDR3 has 13 amino acids. Deletions cut 5 bases from V and 8 bases from J, with 15 bases between. CDR1 and CDR2 (germline): SEHNR, FQNEAQ (reference sequence). CDR3 bases: TGTGCCAGCAGCCCACGACAGGTCAGGGGCTACACCTTC. Amino acid sequence: CASSPRQVRGYTF.

V gene TRBV5-1 combines with J gene TRBJ2-7; tentative D call: TRBD1 (6 bases). V lost 5 bases, J lost 3 bases, and 12 bases lay in between. CDR1 is SGHRS and CDR2 is YFSETQ in the germline V gene. This CDR3 has 13 residues. The CDR3 loop is CASRPGTNYEQYF. Written as DNA, the CDR3 is TGCGCCAGCAGACCCGGGACAAACTACGAGCAGTACTTC.

DNA for the CDR3: TGTGCCAGCAGTGAATGGGAGGGGTTCGACACCGGGGAGCTGTTTTTT. This gives the protein CASSEWEGFDTGELFF. V and J are TRBV6-1 and TRBJ2-2; 7 nucleotides line up with TRBD2. The length of the CDR3 is 16 residues. J was trimmed by 3 bases and V by 2 bases; bases with no gene match: 6. Germline CDR1 MNHNS, CDR2 SASEGT.

V usage is TRBV29-1 and J usage is TRBJ2-1, with D possibly being TRBD2 (7 bases). Germline values: CDR1 SQVTM, CDR2 ANQGSEA. Trimming left V 7 bases short and J 5 bases short, with 18 bases between. This CDR3 is 14 amino acids long. The DNA for the CDR3 is TGCAGCGCCGAAGGGGGGGTAATGAACAATGAGCAGTTCTTC. Translation: CSAEGGVMNNEQFF.

This clone was counted a few times. The V gene is TRBV28, the J gene TRBJ1-4; D possibly corresponds to TRBD1 (6 bases). The CDR3 runs 16 residues. The V gene's germline CDR1 is MDHEN and CDR2 SYDVKM. The V and J ends lost 4 bases and 4 bases respectively, with 16 bases between them. The CDR3: CASSYHGGSGNEKLFF. The DNA for the CDR3 is TGTGCCAGCAGTTACCACGGGGGCTCGGGTAATGAAAAACTGTTTTTT.

A few counts support this clone. The rearrangement links TRBV5-4 to TRBJ1-2, with D tentatively TRBD1 (6 bases). This CDR3 contains 14 residues. Trimming stripped 4 bases from V and 2 bases from J, with 12 bases between. Germline V lookup: CDR1 SGHNT, CDR2 YYREEE (reference sequence). The CDR3 here is CASSPRTENYGYTF. CDR3 bases: TGTGCCAGCAGCCCCCGGACAGAAAACTATGGCTACACCTTC. The full variable domain, with the rest looked up from reference TRBV5-4 and TRBJ1-2, is ETGVTQSPTHLIKTRGQQVTLRCSSQSGHNTVSWYQQALGQGPQFIFQYYREEENGRGNFPPRFSGLQFPNYSSELNVNALELDDSALYLCASSPRTENYGYTFGSGTRLTVV.

The rearrangement joins TRBV7-2 to TRBJ1-2; D unclear. This CDR3 is built from 16 residues. The V end was cut by 1 base, the J end by 8 bases, with 20 bases between. In germline, CDR1 is SGHTA, CDR2 FQGNSA. This chain's CDR3 is CASSLDGRTMLEGYTF. CDR3 DNA: TGTGCCAGCAGCTTAGATGGGAGGACTATGCTTGAGGGCTACACCTTC.

This sequence joins TRBV9 and TRBJ2-3, with D perhaps given as TRBD1 or TRBD2 (5 bases each). The CDR3 totals 14 residues. Germline-derived CDR1 and CDR2 are SGDLS and YYNGEE. Trimming stripped 0 bases from V and 6 bases from J, with 11 bases between. The CDR3 here is CASSVEGTGDTQYF. Here the CDR3 DNA reads TGTGCCAGCAGCGTAGAAGGGACCGGGGATACGCAGTATTTT.

The chain joins TRBV15 to TRBJ2-7; D might be TRBD1 (6 bases). Trimming removed 0 bases from V and 4 bases from J, with 7 bases in between. The CDR3 is 13 residues long. CDR1 and CDR2 from the germline V gene are LNHNV and YYDKDF (reference sequence). CDR3: CATSRDTGYEQYF. In DNA form, the CDR3 reads TGTGCCACCAGCAGAGATACAGGGTACGAGCAGTACTTC.

This clone was seen only a few times. The V gene is TRBV5-1, the J gene TRBJ2-1; D might be TRBD1 (5 bases). V lost 0 bases to trimming and J lost 6 bases, with 16 bases between them. CDR3 length: 16 amino acids. Per germline, CDR1 SGHRS and CDR2 YFSETQ. In nucleotides, the CDR3 is TGCGCCAGCAGCTTGGGGCAGGGTGTGAGCATCAATGAGCAGTTCTTC. This gives the protein CASSLGQGVSINEQFF.

The rearrangement uses TRBV14 and TRBJ2-3; tentatively, D is TRBD1 (7 bases). Trimming removed 0 bases from V and 2 bases from J, with 15 bases in between. Looked up from germline, CDR1 is SGHDN and CDR2 is FVKESK. The CDR3 is made up of 17 amino acids. The CDR3 DNA reads as TGTGCCAGCAGCCAAGATCTAGGCAGGGGGGACACAGATACGCAGTATTTT. Amino acids: CASSQDLGRGDTDTQYF.

This clone was seen a single time. This chain joins TRBV28 and TRBJ1-2; 9 bases align to TRBD1. CDR3 length: 13 residues. Germline CDR1 reads MDHEN; CDR2 reads SYDVKM. Unmatched junction bases numbered 7, after V lost 6 bases and J lost 8 bases. The DNA for the CDR3 is TGTGCCAGCAGAGTACAGGGGGCGCGCGGCTACACCTTC. It yields the protein CASRVQGARGYTF.

This chain uses TRBV5-1 with TRBJ2-7; 10 nucleotides match TRBD1. J gave up 2 bases and V 9 bases, and 8 bases lay outside the gene matches. The germline CDR1 and CDR2 sequences are SGHRS and YFSETQ. This CDR3 contains 14 residues. CDR3 region: CATHPGTGAYEQYF. CDR3 nucleotide sequence: TGCGCCACCCACCCCGGGACAGGGGCCTACGAGCAGTACTTC.

CDR3 loop: CASGRDQPQHF. CDR3 sequence (DNA): TGTGCCAGCGGACGGGATCAGCCCCAGCATTTT. The rearrangement uses TRBV6-5 and TRBJ1-5; D gene unclear. The germline V gene has CDR1 MNHEY and CDR2 SVGAGI. The CDR3 is 11 amino acids. V was trimmed by 8 bases and J by 5 bases, leaving 7 bases between them.

The chain links TRBV6-1 to TRBJ1-2, with a possible D match to TRBD1 (5 bases). V lost 1 base and J lost 4, with 13 bases in between. The CDR3 covers 15 residues. Germline-derived CDR1 and CDR2 are MNHNS and SASEGT. This CDR3 is CASSEGPGWGYGYTF. The CDR3 region has the DNA TGTGCCAGCAGTGAAGGTCCAGGGTGGGGCTATGGCTACACCTTC.

In this sample, this clone turned up once. Other DNA sequences in the sample encode the same CDR3. The chain uses TRBV2 and TRBJ2-7, with 9 bases fitting TRBD1. Per germline, CDR1 SNHLY and CDR2 FYNNEI. The CDR3 has 12 residues. V was clipped by 8 bases and J by 3 bases; unmatched bases: 2. CDR3 in amino acids: CASSDRGYEQYF. Here the CDR3 DNA reads TGTGCCAGCTCGGACAGGGGCTACGAGCAGTACTTC.

The rearrangement links TRBV4-1 to TRBJ2-1, with 8 bases identical to TRBD1. There are 17 residues in the CDR3. CDR1 is MGHRA, CDR2 YSYEKL, per germline. The ends lost 3 bases at V and 6 bases at J; junction bases unmatched: 13. In DNA form, the CDR3 reads TGCGCCAGCAGCCAGACCCACCACAGCAGGGGGCTCAATGAGCAGTTCTTC. It specifies CASSQTHHSRGLNEQFF.

The chain couples TRBV7-2 to TRBJ1-1; no clear D gene. Trimming removed 2 bases at V and 5 bases at J, with 9 bases between. The CDR3 has 13 residues. Germline lookup yields CDR1 SGHTA and CDR2 FQGNSA. The CDR3 region has the DNA TGTGCCAGCAGCTTATTTAGGGTAACTGAAGCTTTCTTT. Protein: CASSLFRVTEAFF.

A few counts support this clone. The J gene is TRBJ2-1, the V gene TRBV7-2, with TRBD2 identical over 11 bases. V lost 5 bases to trimming and J lost 10 bases; unmatched junction nucleotides: 7. The germline V gene has CDR1 SGHTA and CDR2 FQGNSA. The CDR3 sequence is 14 residues long. Here the CDR3 reads CASSLSASGGEQFF. CDR3 sequence (DNA): TGTGCCAGCAGCCTTAGCGCTAGCGGGGGGGAGCAGTTCTTC.

The gene calls are TRBV7-6 and TRBJ2-5; 12 bases agree with TRBD2. The CDR3 has 16 residues. V lost 4 bases, J lost 14 bases, and 17 bases stayed unmatched. Germline lookup yields CDR1 SGHVS and CDR2 FNYEAQ. The CDR3 region is CASSSRLAGEILKPYF. CDR3 sequence (DNA): TGTGCCAGCAGCTCTCGACTAGCGGGGGAGATCCTGAAGCCTTACTTC.

The table lists this clone with a few counts. The chain joins TRBV29-1 to TRBJ1-1; TRBD1 matches 8 bases. The CDR3 covers 14 residues. V was clipped by 6 bases and J by 6 bases; unmatched bases: 12. Germline values: CDR1 SQVTM, CDR2 ANQGSEA. CDR3 sequence (DNA): TGCAGCGTGGACGATGGACAGGGCAGAGCTGAAGCTTTCTTT. This translates into CSVDDGQGRAEAFF.

The V and J genes are TRBV5-1 and TRBJ1-2, with unresolved D. CDR3 length: 13 residues. Between the trimmed V and J ends, which lost 0 bases and 4 bases, there was a span of 7 bases. The germline gives CDR1 SGHRS, CDR2 YFSETQ. CDR3 coding DNA: TGCGCCAGCAGCTTGGATCATGGCTATGGCTACACCTTC. Protein: CASSLDHGYGYTF.

J is TRBJ1-6 and V is TRBV28; D not resolved. CDR3 length: 13 amino acids. Germline V gene data show CDR1 as MDHEN and CDR2 as SYDVKM. V lost 6 bases to trimming and J lost 8 bases, with 11 bases between them. The CDR3 nucleotides read TGTGCCAGCAGGACCACCAGAGATTCACCCCTCCACTTT. It codes for CASRTTRDSPLHF.

The chain carries TRBV18 and TRBJ2-1; 8 bases match TRBD2. The ends lost 8 bases at V and 4 bases at J; junction bases unmatched: 10. From germline, CDR1 is KGHSH and CDR2 LQKENI. This CDR3 comprises 15 residues. This CDR3 reads CASTRSSGAYNEQFF. The CDR3 region has the DNA TGTGCCAGCACCAGGAGTAGCGGGGCTTACAATGAGCAGTTCTTC. The full variable domain, in which reference TRBV18 and TRBJ2-1 provide the parts outside the CDR3, is NAGVMQNPRHLVRRRGQEARLRCSPMKGHSHVYWYRQLPEEGLKFMVYLQKENIIDESGMPKERFSAEFPKEGPSILRIQQVVRGDSAAYFCASTRSSGAYNEQFFGPGTRLTVL.

This chain connects TRBV4-1 to TRBJ2-5; D gene unclear. This CDR3 is 13 amino acids long. The germline V and J ends were trimmed by 4 bases and 2 bases, with 8 bases remaining between them. Germline CDR1 MGHRA, CDR2 YSYEKL. CDR3 nucleotide sequence: TGCGCCAGCAGCCGCACGGTACAAGAGACCCAGTACTTC. Translating it yields CASSRTVQETQYF.

This clone showed up just a few times. The chain couples TRBV28 to TRBJ1-6; D gene ambiguous. This CDR3 has 13 amino acids. The V gene's germline CDR1 is MDHEN and CDR2 SYDVKM. V lost 10 bases and J 8 bases, leaving 15 bases between the germline ends. CDR3: CATLPLADSPLHF. The CDR3 region has the DNA TGTGCCACACTTCCATTAGCTGATTCACCCCTCCACTTT.

The chain employs TRBV10-3 and TRBJ2-5; no definite D call. The CDR3 has 13 residues. V lost 3 bases to trimming and J lost 2 bases, with 7 bases between them. The germline V gene encodes CDR1 ENHRY and CDR2 SYGVKD. CDR3 DNA: TGTGCCATCAGTGAAACTGGGCAAGAGACCCAGTACTTC. It yields the protein CAISETGQETQYF.

The chain joins TRBV15 to TRBJ1-6; TRBD1 is a possible D gene (6 bases). V lost 0 bases and J 7 bases, leaving 10 bases between the germline ends. CDR3 length: 15 amino acids. In germline, CDR1 is LNHNV, CDR2 YYDKDF (reference sequence). The DNA for the CDR3 is TGTGCCACCAGCAGAGAGGGGGCGCGGAATTCACCCCTCCACTTT. Translated, it gives CATSREGARNSPLHF.

The gene calls are TRBV11-2 and TRBJ1-6, with unresolved D. There are 13 residues in the CDR3. The V end lost 1 base, the J end lost 6 bases, and 4 bases lay between the germline ends. Per germline, CDR1 SGHAT and CDR2 FQNNGV. The CDR3 loop reads CASSLGINSPLHF. CDR3 nucleotide sequence: TGTGCCAGCAGCTTAGGAATTAATTCACCCCTCCACTTT.

Only a few counts were recorded for this clone. The chain combines TRBV25-1 with TRBJ1-2; possibly TRBD1 for D (5 bases). The CDR3 covers 16 residues. Trimming stripped 7 bases from V and 7 bases from J, with 25 bases between. The germline V gene has CDR1 MGHDK and CDR2 SYGVNS. Written as DNA, the CDR3 is TGTGCCAGCACCCCCCCAGGGCAGGGAGGCTTCGGTGGCTACACCTTC. Its protein is CASTPPGQGGFGGYTF.